One sample yielded the 5 T cell receptor beta chains listed below, sequenced in a study of T cells in Graves' hyperthyroidism and ophthalmopathy. From RNA transcripts, TCR beta CDR3 regions were amplified. In the first-round RT-PCR of the TCR CDR3, the HTBI primer set was used. A single record per CDR3 protein comes from TCRdb applying MiXCR to the multiplex PCR reads. This sample yields some 500,000 distinct CDR3 sequences, of which around 15% are seen a single time; around a sixth belongs to the top ten. The specimen sequenced was blood. These receptors came from a woman younger than 30 with Graves' hyperthyroidism.

V usage is TRBV25-1 and J usage is TRBJ2-5; 11 nucleotides line up with TRBD2. Germline V gene data show CDR1 as MGHDK and CDR2 as SYGVNS. The trim removed 4 bases at V and 4 bases at J, leaving 14 bases unmatched. The CDR3 sequence is 18 residues long. CDR3 amino acids: CASSAIPTSGTLTETQYF. The CDR3 DNA reads as TGTGCCAGCAGTGCGATCCCGACTAGCGGGACCCTGACAGAGACCCAGTACTTC.

This clonotype was detected once. Since a much larger clone is just one base distant, this may be a read error. The CDR3 bases are TGTGCCAGCAGTTTGATAATCCGGGATGAAAAACTGTTTTTT. Encoded protein: CASSLIIRDEKLFF. This sequence joins TRBV28 and TRBJ1-4; D is uncertain. CDR1 MDHEN and CDR2 SYDVKM come from the germline V gene. The length of the CDR3 is 14 residues. V was clipped by 3 bases and J by 6 bases, with 11 bases between them.

A few counts support this clonotype. The chain joins TRBV15 to TRBJ1-2; TRBD1 matches at 8 bases. J was trimmed by 5 bases and V by 4 bases; bases with no gene match: 9. The CDR3 contains 15 residues. Per germline, CDR1 LNHNV and CDR2 YYDKDF (reference sequence). The CDR3 here is CATSIGGQEMYGYTF. DNA of the CDR3: TGTGCCACCAGCATAGGGGGACAGGAAATGTATGGCTACACCTTC.

V is TRBV10-3 and J is TRBJ1-5; D gene ambiguous. The V and J ends lost 3 bases and 2 bases respectively, with 5 bases between them. The germline CDR1 and CDR2 sequences are ENHRY and SYGVKD. The CDR3 sequence is 13 residues long. The DNA for the CDR3 is TGTGCCATCAGTGAAGACGGCAATCAGCCCCAGCATTTT. Amino acids: CAISEDGNQPQHF.

This clonotype was observed at least ten times. J is TRBJ2-7 and V is TRBV12-3 or TRBV12-4; D may be TRBD1 (5 bases). The germline V and J ends were trimmed by 0 bases and 2 bases, with 8 bases remaining between them. This CDR3 contains 14 residues. The CDR3 region has the DNA TGTGCCAGCAGTTTAGCCGACAGCACCTACGAGCAGTACTTC. It translates to CASSLADSTYEQYF.